This TCR beta chain was sequenced in a study of blood T cell repertoires in COVID-19. Assignment of participants to cohorts was predicated upon participant-reported clinical history. The CDR3 contains 16 residues. Germline lookup yields CDR1 SNHLY and CDR2 FYNNEI. Between the trimmed V and J ends, which lost 6 bases and 0 bases, there was a span of 15 bases. Method: immunoSEQ multiplex PCR; TCRdb's copy keeps in-frame clones and lacks some. The table shows 300,000 to 350,000 clones, with around 89% occurring only once. The genes are TRBV2 and TRBJ2-4, with D perhaps TRBD2 (6 bases). The source material was PBMCs or T cells enriched from blood (not recorded which). The clonotype originates from a woman younger than 30 with acute COVID-19. The CDR3 loop is CASSNRDSLAKNIQYF. CDR3 DNA sequence: TGTGCCAGCAGCAACCGGGACTCTCTAGCCAAAAACATTCAGTACTTC.